The 13 T cell receptor beta chains below were found in one sample sequenced in a study of OX40 agonist ivuxolimab in advanced cancers. Clones were read by immunoSEQ multiplex PCR, and TCRdb kept only the in-frame ones, dropping some. This table has about 37,000 clones, about 90% appearing once. Material: CD4+ or CD8+ T cells sorted from blood, obtained in a trial of the OX40 agonist ivuxolimab. These receptors were taken from an adult with an advanced solid tumor such as melanoma, head and neck, liver or kidney cancer.

CDR3 amino acids: CASSSLEAGDPGELFF. DNA for the CDR3: TGCGCCAGCAGCTCGTTAGAGGCAGGGGATCCCGGGGAGCTGTTTTTT. The V gene is TRBV5-1, the J gene TRBJ2-2, with a weak D call TRBD1 (6 bases). V was pared by 3 bases and J by 6 bases, with 18 bases between. This CDR3 region has 16 residues. Germline CDR1 is SGHRS and CDR2 is YFSETQ.

The chain is built from TRBV6-5 and TRBJ1-5; D might be TRBD1 (6 bases). Trimming took 2 bases from V and 6 from J, leaving 11 bases between them. Germline values: CDR1 MNHEY, CDR2 SVGAGI. The CDR3 spans 14 residues. CDR3: CASSYGQGSQPQHF. CDR3 coding DNA: TGTGCCAGCAGTTACGGGCAGGGGAGTCAGCCCCAGCATTTT.

V gene TRBV4-3 combines with J gene TRBJ1-1; unclear D gene. CDR3 length: 14 residues. Trimming took off 2 bases at V and 4 bases at J, with 11 bases between the two ends. Germline loops: CDR1 LGHNA, CDR2 YSLEER. The CDR3 DNA sequence: TGCGCCAGCAGCCAATTCTCGGAGGGCACTGAAGCTTTCTTT. Its translation is CASSQFSEGTEAFF.

This chain links TRBV9 with TRBJ2-7; D is perhaps TRBD1 (6 bases). Germline CDR1 and CDR2: SGDLS and YYNGEE. The CDR3 loop spans 13 amino acids. The ends were cut back, 2 bases at V and 7 bases at J, with 13 bases in the middle. The CDR3 loop reads CASSVDSLGEQYF. Written as DNA, the CDR3 is TGTGCCAGCAGCGTGGACAGCCTTGGGGAGCAGTACTTC.

This chain connects TRBV19 to TRBJ1-1; no clear D. The V gene lost 1 base and the J gene lost 0 bases, with 15 bases spanning the gap. The CDR3 runs 17 residues. Germline-derived CDR1 and CDR2 are LNHDA and SQIVND (reference sequence). CDR3 loop: CASSIGIGVSLNTEAFF. The DNA of the CDR3 is TGTGCCAGTAGTATAGGGATCGGGGTCAGCCTGAACACTGAAGCTTTCTTT.

V usage is TRBV2 and J usage is TRBJ2-7, with 10 nucleotides matching TRBD1. The CDR3 is 15 residues long. V was clipped by 4 bases and J by 2 bases; unmatched bases: 5. Germline CDR1 SNHLY, CDR2 FYNNEI. In DNA, the CDR3 is TGTGCCAGCAGTGGGGGACAGGGGAGGACCTACGAGCAGTACTTC. Amino acids: CASSGGQGRTYEQYF.

This chain connects TRBV19 to TRBJ1-5; the match to TRBD1 covers 10 bases. The length of the CDR3 is 18 residues. V trimming: 5 bases; J trimming: 1 base; junction bases outside the gene matches: 11. From germline, CDR1 is LNHDA and CDR2 SQIVND (reference sequence). The CDR3 sequence is CASSFDRDRGKSNQPQHF. CDR3 DNA sequence: TGTGCCAGTAGTTTCGACCGGGACAGGGGAAAGAGCAATCAGCCCCAGCATTTT.

The V and J genes are TRBV14 and TRBJ2-1; no clear D. V was shortened by 5 bases and J by 7 bases, with 6 bases between the two germline ends. This CDR3 comprises 11 residues. Germline V gene data show CDR1 as SGHDN and CDR2 as FVKESK. The CDR3 sequence is CASSEGNEQFF. Here the CDR3 DNA reads TGTGCCAGCAGCGAAGGGAATGAGCAGTTCTTC. Supplemented by reference TRBV14 and TRBJ2-1, the full variable domain reads EAGVTQFPSHSVIEKGQTVTLRCDPISGHDNLYWYRRVMGKEIKFLLHFVKESKQDESGMPNNRFLAERTGGTYSTLKVQPAELEDSGVYFCASSEGNEQFFGPGTRLTVL.

CDR3 bases: TGTGCCAGCAGTCCCCAATATAGGACTGAAGCTTTCTTT. It is translated as CASSPQYRTEAFF. This chain uses TRBV6-1 with TRBJ1-1; D is unresolved. The CDR3 contains 13 residues. The V gene lost 5 bases and the J gene lost 5 bases, with 12 bases spanning the gap. CDR1 is MNHNS, CDR2 SASEGT, per germline.

The rearrangement joins TRBV7-3 to TRBJ2-3, with 11 nucleotides matching TRBD2. The CDR3 length is 18 residues. The V gene end was trimmed by 5 bases and the J gene end by 5 bases; junction bases not matched to a gene: 15. Germline-derived CDR1 and CDR2 are SGHTA and FQGTGA. The CDR3 loop reads CASSPPGGLAGGRDTQYF. The CDR3 DNA sequence: TGTGCCAGCAGCCCTCCAGGTGGATTAGCGGGGGGGCGAGATACGCAGTATTTT.

The genes are TRBV19 and TRBJ1-1; 11 bases agree with TRBD1. The CDR3 contains 15 residues. CDR1 is LNHDA and CDR2 is SQIVND in the germline V gene (reference sequence). With V trimmed by 5 bases and J by 5 bases, 7 bases remained unmatched. CDR3 protein: CASSPRDRGNTEAFF. CDR3 in DNA: TGTGCCAGTAGTCCACGGGACAGGGGGAATACTGAAGCTTTCTTT.

The chain recombines TRBV15 with TRBJ1-5; the D is unclear. The CDR3 length is 17 residues. Trimming cost V 5 bases and J 3 bases, with 20 bases left between them. From germline, CDR1 is LNHNV and CDR2 YYDKDF (reference sequence). CDR3 residues: CATSDPAVGIDNQPQHF. CDR3 DNA sequence: TGTGCCACCAGCGATCCCGCAGTGGGAATAGACAATCAGCCCCAGCATTTT. Variable domain in full (rest from reference TRBV15 and TRBJ1-5): DAMVIQNPRYQVTQFGKPVTLSCSQTLNHNVMYWYQQKSSQAPKLLFHYYDKDFNNEADTPDNFQSRRPNTSFCFLDIRSPGLGDTAMYLCATSDPAVGIDNQPQHFGDGTRLSIL.

The V and J genes are TRBV29-1 and TRBJ2-3; a possible D gene is TRBD1 (5 bases). CDR3 length equals 12 residues. Trimming cost V 2 bases and J 12 bases, with 15 bases left between them. In germline, CDR1 is SQVTM, CDR2 ANQGSEA. CDR3: CSVETRQLLQYF. The CDR3 DNA follows: TGCAGCGTTGAAACGCGACAGCTCCTTCAGTATTTT.